The 3 T cell receptor beta chains below all came from one sample that was sequenced in a study of shared T cell receptors in the human thymus. Clones were read by immunoSEQ multiplex PCR, and TCRdb kept only the in-frame ones, dropping some. The sample lists roughly 560,000 clones, approximately 80% seen once, with roughly 0.013% in the top ten. The same data also contributed to another study, on human thymus T cells.

The specimen was thymocytes. All receptors derive from a boy in the first two years of life with a congenital heart defect.

The chain couples TRBV27 to TRBJ1-2; possibly TRBD1 for D (5 bases). This CDR3 spans 16 amino acids. CDR1 and CDR2 (germline): MNHEY, SMNVEV (reference sequence). The ends were cut back, 5 bases at V and 5 bases at J, with 21 bases in the middle. The CDR3 region is CASSTKKTDVFYGYTF. The CDR3 DNA reads TGTGCCAGCAGTACCAAGAAGACAGATGTTTTTTATGGCTACACCTTC.

The chain carries TRBV15 and TRBJ1-5, with D possibly being TRBD1 (6 bases). CDR1 is LNHNV and CDR2 is YYDKDF in the germline V gene (reference sequence). The V end lost 4 bases, the J end lost 7 bases, and 14 bases lay between the germline ends. The CDR3 sequence is 14 residues long. The CDR3 is CATSKGGGGQPQHF. The CDR3 nucleotides are TGTGCCACCAGCAAGGGGGGGGGTGGCCAGCCCCAGCATTTT.

The chain is built from TRBV6-6 and TRBJ2-7, with D perhaps TRBD2 (5 bases). Per germline, CDR1 MNHNY and CDR2 SVGAGI (reference sequence). The CDR3 is 14 residues long. V was trimmed by 2 bases and J by 7 bases, leaving 15 bases between them. The chain's CDR3 is CASSYESRRGEQYF. The CDR3 coding sequence is TGTGCCAGCAGTTACGAGTCCCGTCGAGGGGAGCAGTACTTC.